This T cell receptor beta chain was captured by sequencing in a study of T cell responses to AZD1222 COVID-19 vaccine. About the research overall: Researchers grouped second doses given at about 4 or about 12 weeks into one pool. Study-level points and caveats: Donors in the cohort were predominantly white British and more often female, and clonal diversity was possibly underestimated.

Regarding this clone: Its matching antigen is unknown.

Per the germline V gene, CDR1 is LNHDA and CDR2 is SQIVND (reference sequence). The CDR3 is 18 amino acids. Trimming removed 9 bases from V and 3 bases from J, with 24 bases in between. Sequencing used immunoSEQ multiplex PCR; TCRdb keeps in-frame clones, though not all of them. Seen here are around 100,000 clones, around 94% observed once, and the top ten hold 2% to 2.5%. Sequences were derived from peripheral blood, sampled on day 0 of AZD1222 vaccination. This clonotype was obtained from an adult in good health. The J gene is TRBJ1-6, the V gene TRBV19; D perhaps matches TRBD1 (6 bases). The CDR3 region is CARLPTPQGRSYNSPLHF. The CDR3 DNA reads TGTGCCAGACTACCGACCCCCCAGGGGCGAAGCTATAATTCACCCCTCCACTTT.